This TCR beta chain was captured by sequencing in a study of T cell changes during pregnancy in multiple sclerosis. V was shortened by 4 bases and J by 1 base, with 13 bases between the two germline ends. Germline CDR1 and CDR2: MGHRA and YSYEKL. The CDR3 consists of 15 residues. The table came from immunoSEQ multiplex PCR; TCRdb's copy has only in-frame clones and leaves some out. This table has tens of thousands of clones, 93% appearing once. This receptor was obtained from a female donor with multiple sclerosis, enrolled in a pregnancy study. Sequencing used CD8+ T cells from peripheral blood mononuclear cells, obtained in the second trimester of pregnancy. The chain uses TRBV4-1 and TRBJ1-2; no definite D call. In DNA form, the CDR3 reads TGCGCCAGCAGCCTAGAGAGGGAGTTTAACTATGGCTACACCTTC. Encoded protein: CASSLEREFNYGYTF.